The clone carrying this T cell receptor beta chain was seen once. The sample originates from a study of cytomegalovirus exposure and HLA in healthy donors. Overall study context: A preliminary data release comprised roughly 80 million unique TCRs obtained from HLA-typed donors.

Primers included in the PCR were 60 Vbeta and 13 Jbeta primers. TCRdb's copy holds only in-frame clones and misses some; the assay was immunoSEQ multiplex PCR. The profile covers 100,000 or so clones, with approximately 81% appearing a single time and over 4% taken by the ten largest. CDR3 length: 13 residues. V dropped 6 bases and J dropped 6 bases, with 17 bases sitting between them. From germline, CDR1 is SQVTM and CDR2 ANQGSEA. V and J are TRBV29-1 and TRBJ1-1, with D maybe TRBD1 (6 bases). The receptor was derived from a female donor in good health and CMV-seropositive. The source material was PBMCs. CDR3 loop: CSVEGGTPAEAFF. DNA for the CDR3: TGCAGCGTAGAGGGGGGGACACCGGCTGAAGCTTTCTTT.